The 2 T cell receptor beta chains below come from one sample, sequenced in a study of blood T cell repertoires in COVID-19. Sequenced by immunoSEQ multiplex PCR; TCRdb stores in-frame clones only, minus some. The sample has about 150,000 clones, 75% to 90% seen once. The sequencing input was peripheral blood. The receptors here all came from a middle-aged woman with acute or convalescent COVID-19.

The CDR3 spells CASKSEAQETQYF. Written as DNA, the CDR3 is TGTGCCAGCAAAAGCGAGGCTCAAGAGACCCAGTACTTC. The chain combines TRBV4-2 with TRBJ2-5; D is unresolved. V lost 7 bases, J lost 2 bases, and 11 bases lay in between. CDR1 and CDR2 from the germline V gene are LGHNA and YNFKEQ. This CDR3 is built from 13 residues.

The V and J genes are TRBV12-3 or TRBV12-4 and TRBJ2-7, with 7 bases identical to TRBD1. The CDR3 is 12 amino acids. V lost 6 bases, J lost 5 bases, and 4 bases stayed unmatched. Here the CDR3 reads CASSHRGHEQYF. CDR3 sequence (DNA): TGTGCCAGCAGCCACAGGGGACACGAGCAGTACTTC.